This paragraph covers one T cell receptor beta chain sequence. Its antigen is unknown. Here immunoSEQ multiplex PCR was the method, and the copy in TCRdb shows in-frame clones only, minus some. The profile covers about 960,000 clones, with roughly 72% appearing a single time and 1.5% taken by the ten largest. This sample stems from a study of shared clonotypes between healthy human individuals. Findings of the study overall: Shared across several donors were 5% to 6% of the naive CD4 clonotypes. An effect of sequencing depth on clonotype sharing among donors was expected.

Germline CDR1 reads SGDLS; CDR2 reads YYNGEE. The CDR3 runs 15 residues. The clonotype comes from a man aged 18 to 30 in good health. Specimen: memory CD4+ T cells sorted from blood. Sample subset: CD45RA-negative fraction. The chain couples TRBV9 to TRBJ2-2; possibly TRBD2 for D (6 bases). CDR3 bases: TGTCCTCAACCCTCGTGGGACTCCTACACCGGGGAGCTGTTTTTT. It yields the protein CPQPSWDSYTGELFF.